These 27 T cell receptor beta chains share one sample of origin, sequenced in a study of cytomegalovirus exposure and HLA in healthy donors. Both 60 Vbeta primers and 13 Jbeta primers went into the PCR. The table came from immunoSEQ multiplex PCR; TCRdb's copy has only in-frame clones and leaves some out. In the table there are 99,000 or so clones, around a tenth of which are singletons. The specimen sequenced was PBMCs. All receptors derive from a man aged 40-49 years in good health and CMV-seropositive.

In this sample, this clone turned up many times. This chain links TRBV6-4 with TRBJ2-2; a weak D match, TRBD1 (5 bases). Trimming stripped 2 bases from V and 4 bases from J, with 5 bases between. This CDR3 has 13 residues. Germline-derived CDR1 and CDR2 are MRHNA and SNTAGT. The CDR3 sequence is CASSDDSTGELFF. For the CDR3, the DNA is TGTGCCAGCAGTGACGACAGCACCGGGGAGCTGTTTTTT.

This clone was recorded a few times. This chain links TRBV7-6 with TRBJ2-2; D may be TRBD1 (6 bases). CDR1 is SGHVS, CDR2 FNYEAQ, per germline. V shed 5 bases and J shed 5 bases, with 9 bases lying between them. The CDR3 spans 13 residues. Here the CDR3 reads CASSQTGTGELFF. The CDR3 DNA reads as TGTGCCAGCAGCCAAACAGGGACCGGGGAGCTGTTTTTT.

The CDR3: CASSPLGGTDTQYF. The CDR3 DNA sequence: TGCGCCAGCAGCCCCCTAGGTGGCACAGATACGCAGTATTTT. This rearrangement joins TRBV5-1 to TRBJ2-3; D gene uncertain. This CDR3 is 14 amino acids long. V lost 4 bases, J lost 1 base, and 10 bases lay in between. CDR1 and CDR2 from the germline V gene are SGHRS and YFSETQ.

This chain joins TRBV21-1 and TRBJ1-2; TRBD1 is the table's D call and was not checked against the DNA. TRBV21-1 is a documented pseudogene. This CDR3 has 14 residues. CDR3 sequence (DNA): TGTGCCAGCAGCATCCGACATATTAACTATGGCTACACCTTC. It encodes CASSIRHINYGYTF.

The chain is built from TRBV5-4 and TRBJ2-1, with 11 nucleotides matching TRBD1. The CDR3 has 16 amino acids. Per the germline V gene, CDR1 is SGHNT and CDR2 is YYREEE (reference sequence). V was pared by 4 bases and J by 0 bases, with 3 bases of the junction left unmatched. CDR3 loop: CASSPGTGGSYNEQFF. Here the CDR3 DNA reads TGTGCCAGCAGCCCCGGGACAGGGGGCTCCTACAATGAGCAGTTCTTC.

This clone showed up just a few times. The chain links TRBV13 to TRBJ2-7, with 9 bases fitting TRBD2. From germline, CDR1 is PRHDT and CDR2 FYEKMQ (reference sequence). With V trimmed by 0 bases and J by 2 bases, 2 bases remained unmatched. CDR3 length: 15 amino acids. The CDR3 reads CASSLGREGPYEQYF. Here the CDR3 DNA reads TGTGCCAGCAGCTTAGGGCGGGAGGGCCCCTACGAGCAGTACTTC.

This sequence joins TRBV5-1 and TRBJ2-5; 11 bases are a match to TRBD2. CDR1 SGHRS and CDR2 YFSETQ come from the germline V gene. There are 15 residues in the CDR3. V lost 5 bases, J lost 4 bases, and 7 bases stayed unmatched. This CDR3 reads CASRLAGGPLETQYF. The CDR3 nucleotides read TGCGCCAGCAGATTAGCGGGAGGGCCCTTAGAGACCCAGTACTTC.

The chain has TRBV9 and TRBJ1-2, with D perhaps matching TRBD1 (6 bases). Trimming shortened V by 3 bases and J by 5 bases, and 14 bases separated the two germline ends. The CDR3 is 14 residues long. From germline, CDR1 is SGDLS and CDR2 YYNGEE. DNA of the CDR3: TGTGCCAGCAGCGAGGGACACCAGATTTATGGCTACACCTTC. This translates into CASSEGHQIYGYTF.

This rearrangement joins TRBV6-1 to TRBJ1-5; 12 nucleotides align to TRBD1. Germline V lookup: CDR1 MNHNS, CDR2 SASEGT. CDR3 length equals 14 residues. The J segment lost 6 bases and the V segment lost 6 bases, leaving 3 bases of the junction unmatched. The CDR3 loop is CASSGTGGIQPQHF. CDR3 DNA sequence: TGTGCCAGCAGCGGGACAGGGGGCATTCAGCCCCAGCATTTT.

The CDR3 reads CASRPTRNDGTGDTEAFF. The CDR3 DNA is TGCGCCAGCAGGCCGACTCGGAACGACGGGACAGGGGACACTGAAGCTTTCTTT. The gene calls are TRBV10-1 and TRBJ1-1, with 10 bases matching TRBD1. From germline, CDR1 is WNHNN and CDR2 SYGVQD (reference sequence). Trimming at V came to 6 bases and at J to 3 bases, leaving 16 bases not matched to a gene. This CDR3 has 18 residues.

This clone has just a few counts. The chain employs TRBV9 and TRBJ2-7, with TRBD1 identical over 8 bases. The junction had 7 bases not matched to a gene; V was cut back by 5 bases and J by 0 bases. CDR1 is SGDLS, CDR2 YYNGEE, per germline. The CDR3 loop spans 15 amino acids. Written as DNA, the CDR3 is TGTGCCAGCAGTCCCCGGACAGGGCCCTCCTACGAGCAGTACTTC. Protein product: CASSPRTGPSYEQYF.

This clone has a handful of counts. The chain recombines TRBV5-1 with TRBJ2-5; TRBD2 agrees at 10 bases. CDR1 is SGHRS, CDR2 YFSETQ, per germline. The CDR3 runs to 15 residues. The J segment lost 3 bases and the V segment lost 5 bases, leaving 7 bases of the junction unmatched. DNA of the CDR3: TGCGCCAGCAGGACGAGCGGGAGGGCCGAAGAGACCCAGTACTTC. Protein: CASRTSGRAEETQYF.

The V gene is TRBV19, the J gene TRBJ2-7; 8 nucleotides line up with TRBD1. After removal of 0 bases from V and 2 bases from J, the junction contained 9 bases not matched to a gene. Germline CDR1 reads LNHDA; CDR2 reads SQIVND (reference sequence). There are 17 residues in the CDR3. CDR3 in amino acids: CASSIDRSSGGTYEQYF. CDR3 in DNA: TGTGCCAGTAGTATAGATCGATCGTCAGGGGGCACCTACGAGCAGTACTTC.

This clone has more than one count but fewer than ten. The V and J genes are TRBV7-2 and TRBJ2-7; maybe TRBD2 (6 bases). V shed 3 bases and J shed 3 bases, with 12 bases lying between them. The CDR3 covers 14 residues. Germline CDR1 and CDR2: SGHTA and FQGNSA. CDR3 sequence reads: CASSFSASVYEQYF. The CDR3 region has the DNA TGTGCCAGCAGCTTTTCGGCTAGCGTCTACGAGCAGTACTTC.

This sequence joins TRBV5-8 and TRBJ2-3; D unclear. The CDR3 totals 15 residues. Per germline, CDR1 SGHTS and CDR2 YDEGEE. Trimming stripped 0 bases from V and 2 bases from J, with 10 bases between. The CDR3 DNA is TGTGCCAGCAGCTTGGTCGTCGGAGCCACAGATACGCAGTATTTT. This sequence encodes CASSLVVGATDTQYF.

The chain uses TRBV5-8 and TRBJ1-5; D is undetermined. Trimming left V 2 bases short and J 0 bases short, with 6 bases between. The CDR3 is 14 amino acids. Germline loops: CDR1 SGHTS, CDR2 YDEGEE. The CDR3 region is CASSFGDSNQPQHF. As DNA, the CDR3 is TGTGCCAGCAGCTTCGGAGATAGCAATCAGCCCCAGCATTTT.

The chain is built from TRBV5-1 and TRBJ1-2; 9 bases map to TRBD1. Germline V gene sequence: CDR1 SGHRS, CDR2 YFSETQ. The junction had 6 bases not matched to a gene; V was cut back by 4 bases and J by 8 bases. CDR3 length: 13 amino acids. CDR3 protein: CASSGGQGDGYTF. In DNA form, the CDR3 reads TGCGCCAGCAGCGGGGGACAGGGAGACGGCTACACCTTC.

The rearrangement joins TRBV25-1 to TRBJ1-3; unclear D gene. The germline V and J ends were trimmed by 2 bases and 0 bases, with 11 bases remaining between them. The CDR3 totals 16 residues. Germline CDR1 is MGHDK and CDR2 is SYGVNS. CDR3 amino acids: CASSEAEILSGNTIYF. CDR3 DNA sequence: TGTGCCAGCAGTGAAGCCGAGATCCTCTCTGGAAACACCATATATTTT. The full variable domain, with the rest looked up from reference TRBV25-1 and TRBJ1-3, is EADIYQTPRYLVIGTGKKITLECSQTMGHDKMYWYQQDPGMELHLIHYSYGVNSTEKGDLSSESTVSRIRTEHFPLTLESARPSHTSQYLCASSEAEILSGNTIYFGEGSWLTVV.

This clone was detected a few times. The rearrangement links TRBV5-6 to TRBJ2-7; 12 positions agree with TRBD1. J gave up 2 bases and V 3 bases, and 3 bases lay outside the gene matches. The germline CDR1 and CDR2 sequences are SGHDT and YYEEEE. The CDR3 loop spans 15 amino acids. The CDR3 region is CASSWGTGGAYEQYF. Here the CDR3 DNA reads TGTGCCAGCAGCTGGGGGACAGGGGGCGCCTACGAGCAGTACTTC.

This clone appeared a few times. CDR3 bases: TGTGCCAGCAGTTACCGACTCACTGAAGCTTTCTTT. This sequence encodes CASSYRLTEAFF. The genes are TRBV6-6 and TRBJ1-1; D ambiguous. The V gene lost 2 bases and the J gene lost 4 bases, with 5 bases spanning the gap. The CDR3 loop spans 12 amino acids. Germline CDR1 and CDR2: MNHNY and SVGAGI (reference sequence).

J is TRBJ1-5 and V is TRBV5-8, with D perhaps matching TRBD1 (6 bases). Trimming left V 0 bases short and J 5 bases short, with 18 bases between. Germline CDR1 reads SGHTS; CDR2 reads YDEGEE. There are 17 residues in the CDR3. The CDR3 coding sequence is TGTGCCAGCAGCTTGGAAGGCACCAGGGGCCTTTATCAGCCCCAGCATTTT. Translated, it gives CASSLEGTRGLYQPQHF.

This clone appeared a few times. This chain connects TRBV10-1 to TRBJ2-7; 7 positions match TRBD1. V shed 2 bases and J 3 bases; nucleotides not matched to a gene: 10. There are 16 residues in the CDR3. CDR1 is WNHNN and CDR2 is SYGVQD in the germline V gene (reference sequence). The CDR3 loop is CASSEPRTGGSYEQYF. The CDR3 bases are TGCGCCAGCAGTGAGCCACGGACAGGAGGCAGCTACGAGCAGTACTTC.

This chain connects TRBV6-6 to TRBJ2-3; TRBD2 matches 8 bases. Trimming took 0 bases from V and 1 from J; bases not matched to a gene: 3. The germline CDR1 and CDR2 sequences are MNHNY and SVGAGI (reference sequence). The CDR3 consists of 16 residues. In DNA, the CDR3 is TGTGCCAGCAGTTACTCAGGAGCGGGAGGCACAGATACGCAGTATTTT. It is translated as CASSYSGAGGTDTQYF.

This clone was found a few times. V usage is TRBV7-2 and J usage is TRBJ2-5; 7 positions agree with TRBD2. The germline V gene encodes CDR1 SGHTA and CDR2 FQGNSA. The CDR3 contains 15 residues. The V segment lost 5 bases and the J segment 4 bases; nucleotides outside the gene matches: 10. The CDR3 region has the DNA TGTGCCAGCAGCCAATTCGGGGGGATCGGAGAGACCCAGTACTTC. Its translation is CASSQFGGIGETQYF.

This clone was counted between two and nine times. This chain uses TRBV19 with TRBJ2-7; TRBD2 matches 12 bases. Germline V gene data show CDR1 as LNHDA and CDR2 as SQIVND (reference sequence). The CDR3 runs 17 residues. The V segment lost 4 bases and the J segment 4 bases; nucleotides outside the gene matches: 11. The chain's CDR3 is CASSRTTSGSTRYEQYF. CDR3 coding DNA: TGTGCCAGTAGTAGGACGACTAGCGGGAGTACAAGGTACGAGCAGTACTTC.

This clone came up a few times. The rearrangement uses TRBV9 and TRBJ1-4, with D perhaps matching TRBD1 (5 bases). Trimming left V 0 bases short and J 0 bases short, with 6 bases between. The CDR3 sequence is 15 residues long. Germline V gives CDR1 SGDLS, CDR2 YYNGEE. The CDR3 DNA is TGTGCCAGCAGCGTAGGGGGCCCAACTAATGAAAAACTGTTTTTT. This translates into CASSVGGPTNEKLFF.

The chain uses TRBV27 and TRBJ2-5; 9 bases are shared with TRBD1. Germline CDR1 MNHEY, CDR2 SMNVEV (reference sequence). CDR3 length: 16 residues. Trimming at V came to 1 base and at J to 5 bases, leaving 8 bases not matched to a gene. CDR3 bases: TGTGCCAGCAGTTTATATGGGACAGGGTCTGTGGAGACCCAGTACTTC. Translating it yields CASSLYGTGSVETQYF.